The rows below give T cell receptor beta chains drawn from one sample of a study of OX40 agonist ivuxolimab in advanced cancers. Clones were read by immunoSEQ multiplex PCR, and TCRdb kept only the in-frame ones, dropping some. The profile covers over 65,000 clones, with 80% to 90% appearing a single time and just under 2% taken by the ten largest. The source was CD4+ or CD8+ T cells sorted from blood, collected in a trial of the OX40 agonist ivuxolimab. Receptors were obtained from an adult with an advanced solid tumor such as melanoma, head and neck, liver or kidney cancer. CDR3s include the opening cysteine and the closing phenylalanine or tryptophan. Each record gives: D gene, clone size, J gene, V gene, CDR3 protein, CDR3 DNA. The D gene is left open where the match is weak. Rows give clone size only sometimes, using once, few, many, or a class for an expanded clone.

- | once | TRBJ1-4 | TRBV27 | CASSPYRAPRPNEKLFF | TGTGCCAGCAGTCCCTACAGGGCCCCCCGGCCCAATGAAAAACTGTTTTTT
- | - | TRBJ1-4 | TRBV7-9 | CASSVALGFSNEKLFF | TGTGCCAGCAGCGTTGCATTGGGTTTTTCTAATGAAAAACTGTTTTTT
- | - | TRBJ2-2 | TRBV28 | CASRGGVGTGELFF | TGTGCCAGCAGGGGGGGCGTGGGCACCGGGGAGCTGTTTTTT
- | - | TRBJ1-4 | TRBV6-1 | CASSGTGTIEKLFF | TGTGCCAGCAGTGGTACAGGGACGATCGAAAAACTGTTTTTT
- | - | TRBJ1-1 | TRBV19 | CASSMSGDLNTEAFF | TGTGCCAGTAGTATGAGTGGGGACCTGAACACTGAAGCTTTCTTT
TRBD1 | - | TRBJ1-2 | TRBV30 | CAWSAGQVGYTF | TGTGCCTGGAGTGCCGGACAGGTCGGCTACACCTTC
- | - | TRBJ2-5 | TRBV5-1 | CASSLEQGRGETQYF | TGCGCCAGCAGCTTGGAGCAGGGGCGAGGGGAGACCCAGTACTTC
- | - | TRBJ1-2 | TRBV7-9 | CASSLAGAPIPTNYGYTF | TGTGCCAGCAGCTTAGCAGGGGCGCCTATCCCCACCAACTATGGCTACACCTTC
- | once | TRBJ2-3 | TRBV11-2 | CASSLTGASDTQYF | TGTGCCAGCAGCTTAACGGGTGCGTCAGATACGCAGTATTTT
- | - | TRBJ2-1 | TRBV4-2 | CASSQVPGLSSYNEQFF | TGTGCCAGCAGCCAAGTTCCAGGGTTAAGCTCCTACAATGAGCAGTTCTTC
- | once | TRBJ2-1 | TRBV2 | CASSAWTPVRFF | TGTGCCAGCAGTGCTTGGACACCCGTTCGGTTCTTC